This T cell receptor beta chain derives from a study of shared clonotypes between healthy human individuals. The CDR3 contains 15 residues. The germline V gene has CDR1 MNHNS and CDR2 SASEGT. Trimming shortened V by 6 bases and J by 6 bases, and 17 bases separated the two germline ends. Findings of the study overall: Rarefaction showed that sequencing of sorted subsets was incomplete (despite large depth).

Produced via immunoSEQ multiplex PCR; TCRdb's table is partial and in-frame only. The sample has about 2.3 million clones; 80% to 95% are singletons. In regard to this clone: Its antigen is still unknown.

The sequence was obtained from a man younger than 35 in good health. Some clones in this sample may be carry-over from other donors' samples. Sequenced input: naive CD4+ T cells from PBMCs. Subset indicated: CD45RA+ positively selected. The chain has TRBV6-1 and TRBJ2-2; D tentatively reads TRBD1 or TRBD2 (5 bases each). CDR3 loop: CASSLNLQGPGELFF. CDR3 coding DNA: TGTGCCAGCAGCCTTAATTTGCAGGGACCCGGGGAGCTGTTTTTT.